A single sample gave rise to the 21 T cell receptor beta chains below, sequenced in a study of beta chain features in type 1 diabetes. Since all of the isolated RNA was reverse transcribed, expressed TCRB transcripts were what got sequenced. Sequenced by immunoSEQ multiplex PCR; TCRdb stores in-frame clones only, minus some. The sample holds about 150,000 clones, approximately 8.1% seen once. The antigens of these receptors remain unknown. Study results and caveats: For Type 1 diabetes patients, all four CD4+ subsets carried TCRB CDR3s that were moderately but significantly shorter.

Input material: central memory CD4+ T cells from blood. These receptors were collected from a man between 18 and 35 years old with type 1 diabetes.

This rearrangement joins TRBV5-6 to TRBJ2-2; 12 bases map to TRBD2. Germline trimming cut 4 bases from V and 3 bases from J; bases unmatched to any gene: 4. The CDR3 consists of 16 residues. Germline CDR1 reads SGHDT; CDR2 reads YYEEEE. In nucleotides, the CDR3 is TGTGCCAGCAGCAATGGACTAGCGGGGTACACCGGGGAGCTGTTTTTT. It encodes CASSNGLAGYTGELFF.

About this clone itself: Other DNA sequences in this sample translate to the same CDR3. The CDR3 DNA reads as TGCGCCAGCAGCCCGGACGGACAGGGCAATCAGCCCCAGCATTTT. Translation: CASSPDGQGNQPQHF. J is TRBJ1-5 and V is TRBV5-1, with 7 positions matching TRBD1. CDR1 and CDR2 (germline): SGHRS, YFSETQ. J lost 2 bases, V lost 4 bases, and 6 bases had no gene match. CDR3 size: 15 residues.

The chain couples TRBV10-3 to TRBJ2-7; D may be TRBD1 (6 bases). The CDR3 loop spans 13 amino acids. V gave up 4 bases and J gave up 4 bases, with 11 bases separating them. The germline V gene encodes CDR1 ENHRY and CDR2 SYGVKD. The CDR3 protein is CAISAGALYEQYF. The CDR3 DNA reads as TGTGCCATCAGTGCAGGGGCTCTTTACGAGCAGTACTTC.

In its sample, this clone was seen a few times. This chain joins TRBV7-2 and TRBJ1-2; D remains unclear. The germline gives CDR1 SGHTA, CDR2 FQGNSA. Trimming took 1 base from V and 8 from J, leaving 17 bases between them. This CDR3 has 15 residues. CDR3 sequence reads: CASSLGSTGMRGYTF. The CDR3 DNA sequence: TGTGCCAGCAGCTTAGGTTCGACGGGGATGAGGGGCTACACCTTC.

In this sample, this clone turned up a few times. The chain couples TRBV10-2 to TRBJ2-2; a weak D match, TRBD2 (6 bases). V was clipped by 6 bases and J by 8 bases, with 13 bases between them. Germline V gives CDR1 WSHSY, CDR2 SAAADI. The CDR3 totals 13 residues. CDR3 region: CASRIGTEGELFF. The CDR3 DNA sequence: TGCGCCAGCAGAATCGGGACTGAAGGGGAGCTGTTTTTT.

J is TRBJ2-7 and V is TRBV29-1; D remains unclear. Deletions cut 3 bases from V and 4 bases from J, with 13 bases between. Germline V lookup: CDR1 SQVTM, CDR2 ANQGSEA. The CDR3 runs to 13 residues. The CDR3 protein is CSVELPGRYEQYF. The CDR3 DNA sequence: TGCAGCGTTGAGCTCCCAGGCCGTTACGAGCAGTACTTC.

This clone was seen only a few times. The chain carries TRBV14 and TRBJ2-1; a weak D match, TRBD2 (6 bases). The CDR3 is 13 amino acids. Trimming took 5 bases from V and 9 from J, leaving 14 bases between them. Germline lookup yields CDR1 SGHDN and CDR2 FVKESK. This CDR3 reads CASSDRGRSEQFF. CDR3 nucleotides: TGTGCCAGCAGCGACCGAGGGAGGAGTGAGCAGTTCTTC.

This clone has more than one count but fewer than ten. The chain combines TRBV11-2 with TRBJ2-7, with a weak D call TRBD1 (7 bases). The germline V gene has CDR1 SGHAT and CDR2 FQNNGV. Trimming removed 5 bases at V and 3 bases at J, with 14 bases between. There are 14 residues in the CDR3. The CDR3 spells CASSRAGQFYEQYF. Written as DNA, the CDR3 is TGTGCCAGCAGCCGCGCGGGACAGTTCTACGAGCAGTACTTC. Variable domain in full (rest from reference TRBV11-2 and TRBJ2-7): EAGVAQSPRYKIIEKRQSVAFWCNPISGHATLYWYQQILGQGPKLLIQFQNNGVVDDSQLPKDRFSAERLKGVDSTLKIQPAKLEDSAVYLCASSRAGQFYEQYFGPGTRLTVT.

The chain joins TRBV4-3 to TRBJ2-2; TRBD2 is a possible D gene (5 bases). V lost 1 base to trimming and J lost 11 bases, with 11 bases between them. Looked up from germline, CDR1 is LGHNA and CDR2 is YSLEER. The CDR3 runs to 13 residues. The CDR3 DNA is TGCGCCAGCAGCCAAGGGACTTCCTTTGAGCTGTTTTTT. Translation: CASSQGTSFELFF.

Ten or more counts support this clone. V and J are TRBV29-1 and TRBJ2-7; 8 bases are a match to TRBD1. Germline CDR1 is SQVTM and CDR2 is ANQGSEA. V lost 1 base to trimming and J lost 5 bases; unmatched junction nucleotides: 7. CDR3 length equals 14 residues. CDR3 residues: CSVEGEAGGDEQYF. CDR3 nucleotides: TGCAGCGTTGAAGGTGAGGCAGGGGGCGACGAGCAGTACTTC.

The V and J genes are TRBV15 and TRBJ2-3, with a tentative D call TRBD1 (6 bases). The V gene lost 0 bases and the J gene lost 1 base, with 11 bases spanning the gap. CDR1 is LNHNV and CDR2 is YYDKDF in the germline V gene (reference sequence). The CDR3 is made up of 16 amino acids. The CDR3 is CATSREGNRGTDTQYF. CDR3 nucleotide sequence: TGTGCCACCAGCAGAGAGGGGAACAGGGGCACAGATACGCAGTATTTT.

V and J are TRBV7-8 and TRBJ1-1; tentative D call: TRBD1 (6 bases). The CDR3 contains 16 residues. CDR1 is SGHVS and CDR2 is FQNEAQ in the germline V gene. V was trimmed by 5 bases and J by 0 bases, leaving 16 bases between them. For the CDR3, the DNA is TGTGCCAGCAGCCCCAGGACAGCTAACATGAACACTGAAGCTTTCTTT. Its protein is CASSPRTANMNTEAFF.

The chain links TRBV19 to TRBJ2-6; 9 bases line up with TRBD1. CDR3 size: 13 residues. The trim removed 4 bases at V and 15 bases at J, leaving 7 bases unmatched. Looked up from germline, CDR1 is LNHDA and CDR2 is SQIVND (reference sequence). In DNA form, the CDR3 reads TGTGCCAGTAGTAACCAGCAACAGGGGGCCCTGACTTTC. Encoded protein: CASSNQQQGALTF.

The chain has TRBV9 and TRBJ2-2, with D hard to call. This CDR3 region has 13 residues. Germline assignment: CDR1 SGDLS and CDR2 YYNGEE. V was shortened by 2 bases and J by 6 bases, with 8 bases between the two germline ends. In DNA, the CDR3 is TGTGCCAGCAGCGTTTCCCCGGCCGGGGAGCTGTTTTTT. Translation: CASSVSPAGELFF. Full variable domain (missing parts from reference TRBV9 and TRBJ2-2): DSGVTQTPKHLITATGQRVTLRCSPRSGDLSVYWYQQSLDQGLQFLIQYYNGEERAKGNILERFSAQQFPDLHSELNLSSLELGDSALYFCASSVSPAGELFFGEGSRLTVL.

The gene calls are TRBV7-7 and TRBJ2-5; D gene uncertain. The CDR3 covers 11 residues. Germline CDR1 and CDR2: SSHAT and FNYEAQ (reference sequence). Trimming stripped 5 bases from V and 4 bases from J, with 5 bases between. The CDR3 sequence is CASSTGETQYF. CDR3 in DNA: TGTGCCAGCAGCACCGGAGAGACCCAGTACTTC.

The rearrangement links TRBV6-5 to TRBJ2-1; D is uncertain. Per germline, CDR1 MNHEY and CDR2 SVGAGI. The CDR3 sequence is 12 residues long. Trimming shortened V by 2 bases and J by 12 bases, and 11 bases separated the two germline ends. The chain's CDR3 is CASSYPELGQFF. The CDR3 nucleotides read TGTGCCAGCAGTTACCCTGAACTTGGGCAGTTCTTC.

This clone was seen more than once but under ten times. The chain uses TRBV5-6 and TRBJ1-3; unclear D gene. Trimming removed 3 bases from V and 4 bases from J, with 8 bases in between. The CDR3 has 13 residues. Per the germline V gene, CDR1 is SGHDT and CDR2 is YYEEEE. CDR3 nucleotide sequence: TGTGCCAGCAGCTATTTACAGGGAAACACCATATATTTT. It is translated as CASSYLQGNTIYF.

The chain links TRBV18 to TRBJ2-2; TRBD1 matches at 9 bases. The V and J ends lost 8 bases and 4 bases, in that order; junction bases with no gene match: 14. The CDR3 has 17 amino acids. Germline V CDR1 and CDR2: KGHSH, LQKENI. The DNA of the CDR3 is TGTGCCAGCCACGGAAGGACAGGGGCGCCGGGCACCGGGGAGCTGTTTTTT. This encodes CASHGRTGAPGTGELFF.

The rearrangement joins TRBV2 to TRBJ2-2; no definite D call. Germline loops: CDR1 SNHLY, CDR2 FYNNEI. Trimming took 8 bases from V and 4 from J, leaving 11 bases between them. CDR3 size: 13 residues. This CDR3 reads CASRRLPTGELFF. The CDR3 DNA follows: TGTGCCAGCCGCAGACTGCCCACCGGGGAGCTGTTTTTT.

The chain links TRBV12-2 to TRBJ2-7; the DNA was not used to check the table's D call, TRBD1. TRBV12-2 is assigned pseudogene status. This CDR3 has 16 amino acids. CDR3 in DNA: TGTGCAAGTCGCTTAAACAGGGGGACGTCGTCCTACGAGCAGTACTTC. Residues: CASRLNRGTSSYEQYF.

The rearrangement links TRBV15 to TRBJ2-3; 7 nucleotides agree with TRBD2. The CDR3 spans 17 residues. The germline gives CDR1 LNHNV, CDR2 YYDKDF (reference sequence). J was trimmed by 2 bases and V by 0 bases; bases with no gene match: 8. The DNA for the CDR3 is TGTGCCACCAGCAGAGATCGAGGGACTACGAACACAGATACGCAGTATTTT. This gives the protein CATSRDRGTTNTDTQYF.